This T cell receptor beta chain was identified during a study of cytomegalovirus exposure and HLA in healthy donors. Overall study results and limits: Rarity held for most TCR sequences, but there were some public TCRs that occurred in many donors. According to the study, around 160 TCR beta chains were cytomegalovirus-associated.

Comments on this clone: The antigen is unknown.

This CDR3 is 16 amino acids long. Germline CDR1 is SGHKS and CDR2 is YYEKEE (reference sequence). V was shortened by 1 base and J by 5 bases, with 18 bases between the two germline ends. It was the approximately 120-subject validation cohort, separate from the roughly 700-subject first cohort, to which the donors belonged. Measured with immunoSEQ multiplex PCR; TCRdb has only the in-frame clones, and not every one. Altogether roughly 170,000 clones are present, approximately 84% being singletons, with the ten largest covering around 2.8%. V is TRBV5-5 and J is TRBJ1-2, with D perhaps matching TRBD1 (5 bases). This sequence originates from a woman under 30 in good health and CMV-seropositive. The material sequenced was PBMCs. CDR3 protein: CASSLWRAPGGYGYTF. CDR3 nucleotides: TGTGCCAGCAGCTTGTGGAGGGCTCCGGGGGGATATGGCTACACCTTC.